The 3 T cell receptor beta chains presented below share a single source sample, sequenced in a study of vaccination and CD4 T cells after COVID-19. Antigen specificity for these receptors is unknown. Treatment denoted: roughly ten-day PBMC culture with coronavirus spike peptide pools or control peptides (ViraFEST assay). With the Oncomine TCR Beta short-read assay, DNA from cultured CD4+ T cells was sequenced. TCRdb called the PCR reads again in MiXCR, with one record for every CDR3 protein. The data show nearly 25,000 distinct CDR3 sequences, about 60% seen once. Sequencing was done on a sample of CD4+ T cells from blood, cultured in vitro. These receptors all come from a human donor who had recovered from COVID-19.

This chain links TRBV6-5 with TRBJ2-2, with D unclear. Germline V gene data show CDR1 as MNHEY and CDR2 as SVGAGI. V was shortened by 2 bases and J by 4 bases, with 8 bases between the two germline ends. The CDR3 length is 14 residues. CDR3 sequence: CASSYGFGTGELFF. CDR3 DNA sequence: TGTGCCAGCAGTTACGGTTTCGGCACCGGGGAGCTGTTTTTT.

V gene TRBV5-5 combines with J gene TRBJ1-6; D call uncertain. There are 14 residues in the CDR3. Germline assignment: CDR1 SGHKS and CDR2 YYEKEE (reference sequence). V shed 2 bases and J shed 5 bases, with 8 bases lying between them. CDR3 bases: TGTGCCAGCAGCTTAGAACTTAATAATTCACCCCTCCACTTT. Translated: CASSLELNNSPLHF.

This chain uses TRBV14 with TRBJ1-2; unclear D gene. V was shortened by 4 bases and J by 4 bases, with 16 bases between the two germline ends. This CDR3 has 15 residues. Germline CDR1 and CDR2: SGHDN and FVKESK. For the CDR3, the DNA is TGTGCCAGCAGCCCACTTGAGGGCTTGGGCTATGGCTACACCTTC. Residues: CASSPLEGLGYGYTF.